This T cell receptor (beta chain) is drawn from a study of shared clonotypes between healthy human individuals. In the study overall: The composition of the donors was a couple of women and a few men aged 18 to 49. The study used three CD4 naive, three CD4 memory, two CD8 naive and one CD8 memory plate per donor. Broader study findings: In the sorted subsets, rarefaction showed sequencing was incomplete despite large depth.

CDR3 length equals 15 residues. Trimming shortened V by 3 bases and J by 0 bases, and 9 bases separated the two germline ends. Germline CDR1 is LNHDA and CDR2 is SQIVND (reference sequence). On this clone itself: Antigen specificity is unknown.

Caucasian adults residing in Nashville, Tennessee made up all the donors. The protocol was immunoSEQ multiplex PCR, while the TCRdb copy is restricted to in-frame clones and leaves out a portion. The sample holds some 1 million clones, 70% to 80% seen once. The sample consisted of memory CD4+ T cells sorted from blood. Subset denoted: CD45RA-negative fraction. This receptor was obtained from a man between 18 and 29 years old in good health. This rearrangement joins TRBV19 to TRBJ1-3; no firm D call. In nucleotides, the CDR3 is TGTGCCAGTAGTATGCGGGAGAGCTCTGGAAACACCATATATTTT. Its protein product is CASSMRESSGNTIYF.